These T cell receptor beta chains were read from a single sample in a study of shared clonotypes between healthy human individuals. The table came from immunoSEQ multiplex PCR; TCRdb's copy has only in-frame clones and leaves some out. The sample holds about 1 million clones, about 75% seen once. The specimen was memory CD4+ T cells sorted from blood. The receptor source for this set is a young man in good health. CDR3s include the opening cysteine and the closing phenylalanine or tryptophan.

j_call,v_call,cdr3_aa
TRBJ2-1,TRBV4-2,CASSQEEGLAAYNEQFF
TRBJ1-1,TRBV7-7,CASSLYTNTEAFF
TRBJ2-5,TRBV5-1,CASSLAGEQTQYF
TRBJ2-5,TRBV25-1,CASSDPGTARGTQYF
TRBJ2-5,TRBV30,CAWRKFGETQYF
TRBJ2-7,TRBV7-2,CASSLQGGADEQYF
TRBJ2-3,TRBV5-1,CASSLATSGGLTDTQYF
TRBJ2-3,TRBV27,CASSLNRQGYTDTQYF
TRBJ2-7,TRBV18,CASSPSDRPYEQYF
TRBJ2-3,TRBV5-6,CASSLGRQTDTQYF
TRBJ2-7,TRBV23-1,CASSPSGDQYEQYF
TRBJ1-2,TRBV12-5,CASGLVPNQGMHGYTF
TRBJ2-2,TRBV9,CASSGILAGPGELFF
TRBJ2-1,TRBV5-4,CASSSNTDEQFF
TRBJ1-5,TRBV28,CASSLAGTDNQPQHF
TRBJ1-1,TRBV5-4,CASSSRDRRHTEAFF
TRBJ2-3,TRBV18,CASSPLRGGGATDTQYF
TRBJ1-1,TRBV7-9,CASSPQVGVEAFF
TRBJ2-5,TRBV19,CASTNRDRGQETQYF
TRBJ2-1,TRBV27,CASSLGLAADEQFF
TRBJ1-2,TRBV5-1,CASSPDRVYGYTF
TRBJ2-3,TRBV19,CASTEGLAGGGTQYF
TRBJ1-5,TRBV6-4,CASLTGTGGCGNQPQHF
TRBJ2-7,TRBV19,CASSSPGTGAYEQYF
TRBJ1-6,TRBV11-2,CASSLSTGEGFGSPLHF
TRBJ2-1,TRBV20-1,CSARVGTLFF
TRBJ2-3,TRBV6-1,CASTAPGGTDTQYF
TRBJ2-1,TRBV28,CASNMRGPPNEQFF
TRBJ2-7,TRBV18,CASSPDYEQYF
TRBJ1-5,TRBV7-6,CASSLGAGNQPQHF
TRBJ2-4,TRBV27,CASRRGTGGADGNIQYF